This T cell receptor beta chain was documented in a study of cytomegalovirus exposure and HLA in healthy donors. Although they were nominally healthy when sampled, donors likely had unrecorded immune exposures. The CDR3 loop spans 13 amino acids. The J segment lost 7 bases and the V segment lost 5 bases, leaving 7 bases of the junction unmatched. Germline CDR1 reads LNHDA; CDR2 reads SQIVND (reference sequence). Researchers ran the PCR with 60 Vbeta and 13 Jbeta primers. TCRdb's table, derived via immunoSEQ multiplex PCR, lists solely in-frame clones and lacks some. In the table there are about 150,000 clones, about 60% of which are singletons.

The receptor comes from a woman in her sixties or seventies in good health and CMV-seropositive. The genes are TRBV19 and TRBJ1-2, with 7 bases that match TRBD1. Sequencing used PBMCs. In nucleotides, the CDR3 is TGTGCCAGTAGTTTCGGACAGGTGCCTGGCTACACCTTC. As protein: CASSFGQVPGYTF. Based on the CDR3 plus reference TRBV19 and TRBJ1-2, the full variable domain is DGGITQSPKYLFRKEGQNVTLSCEQNLNHDAMYWYRQDPGQGLRLIYYSQIVNDFQKGDIAEGYSVSREKKESFPLTVTSAQKNPTAFYLCASSFGQVPGYTFGSGTRLTVV.